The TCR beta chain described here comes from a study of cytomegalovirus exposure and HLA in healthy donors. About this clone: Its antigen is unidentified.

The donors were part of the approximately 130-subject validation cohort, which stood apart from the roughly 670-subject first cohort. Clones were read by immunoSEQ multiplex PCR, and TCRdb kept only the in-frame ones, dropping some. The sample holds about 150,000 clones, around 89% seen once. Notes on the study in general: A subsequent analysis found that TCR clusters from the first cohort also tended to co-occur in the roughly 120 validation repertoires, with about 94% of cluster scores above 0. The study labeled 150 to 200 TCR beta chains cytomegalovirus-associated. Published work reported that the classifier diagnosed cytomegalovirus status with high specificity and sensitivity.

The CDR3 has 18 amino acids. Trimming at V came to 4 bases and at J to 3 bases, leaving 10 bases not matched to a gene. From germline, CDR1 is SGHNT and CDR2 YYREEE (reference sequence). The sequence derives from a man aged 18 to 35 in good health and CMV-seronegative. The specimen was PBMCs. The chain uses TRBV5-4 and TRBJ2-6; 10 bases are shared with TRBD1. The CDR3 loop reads CASSPKGQGEGGANVLTF. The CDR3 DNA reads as TGTGCCAGCAGCCCAAAAGGACAGGGGGAAGGTGGGGCCAACGTCCTGACTTTC.